This TCR beta chain was obtained from a study of T cell responses to AZD1222 COVID-19 vaccine. Study-wide results and limits: Vaccine-related CD4 TCRs covered spike, predominating at 160-218 and 743-854.

The repertoire was sequenced with immunoSEQ multiplex PCR; TCRdb's copy has only in-frame clones and lacks some. The repertoire holds 100,000 to 150,000 clones, with about 93% as singletons. CDR1 SQVTM and CDR2 ANQGSEA come from the germline V gene. V lost 4 bases and J 4 bases, leaving 11 bases between the germline ends. The CDR3 has 12 residues. Regarding this clone: Its antigen remains unknown.

The rearrangement uses TRBV29-1 and TRBJ2-7; a weak D match, TRBD1 (5 bases). The sequenced sample was peripheral blood, obtained on day 0 of AZD1222 vaccination. The clonotype comes from an adult in good health. CDR3 sequence: CSVGIREYEQYF. The CDR3 DNA is TGCAGCGTTGGTATCAGGGAATACGAGCAGTACTTC.